These T cell receptor beta chains were read from a single sample in a study of memory CD4+ T cells and cytomegalovirus serostatus. Sequencing was performed with immunoSEQ multiplex PCR; in TCRdb, only in-frame clones are kept and a portion is missing. The data contain some 95,000 clones, under 90% of them seen just once; the ten biggest clones take up 3.6%. Sequenced sample: memory CD4+ T cells from blood. The origin of the receptors is an adult in good health and CMV-seropositive. The CDR3 runs from the conserved cysteine through the conserved F or W. The order of the fields is CDR3 length, J gene, clone size, D gene, V gene, CDR3 protein, CDR3 DNA. D genes are given only for firm matches. Expanded clones are given a class, and other clones once, few, many or no size at all.

>17|TRBJ1-3|once|TRBD1|TRBV7-7
CASSLGTGPSSGNTIYF
TGTGCTAGCAGCTTAGGGACAGGACCTAGCTCTGGAAACACCATATATTTT
>13|TRBJ2-4|NA|NA|TRBV7-2
CASSAGSLNIQYF
TGTGCCAGCAGCGCCGGGTCGTTAAACATTCAGTACTTC
>12|TRBJ2-7|NA|NA|TRBV29-1
CSVGTSSYEQYF
TGCAGCGTCGGGACATCCTCCTACGAGCAGTACTTC
>17|TRBJ2-3|NA|TRBD2|TRBV4-2
CASSQDSASGRVDTQYF
TGTGCCAGCAGCCAAGATTCAGCTAGCGGGAGAGTAGATACGCAGTATTTT
>12|TRBJ2-7|NA|NA|TRBV6-1
CASSLTGYEQYF
TGTGCCAGCAGCCTGACAGGTTACGAGCAGTACTTC
>15|TRBJ2-6|few|NA|TRBV19
CASSEPSSGANVLTF
TGTGCCAGTAGCGAACCGAGCTCTGGGGCCAACGTCCTGACTTTC
>14|TRBJ2-5|NA|NA|TRBV11-2
CASSLDQQRETQYF
TGTGCCAGCAGCTTAGATCAACAGAGGGAGACCCAGTACTTC
>16|TRBJ2-1|NA|TRBD2|TRBV5-1
CASSLVGGRGWNEQFF
TGCGCCAGCAGCTTGGTGGGCGGGAGGGGTTGGAATGAGCAGTTCTTC
>14|TRBJ1-1|NA|NA|TRBV15
CATSRENSWTEAFF
TGTGCCACCAGCAGAGAGAACAGTTGGACTGAAGCTTTCTTT
>16|TRBJ1-1|NA|NA|TRBV7-9
CASSLGRGSRGTEAFF
TGTGCCAGCAGCTTAGGTCGGGGGAGTAGAGGTACTGAAGCTTTCTTT
>12|TRBJ2-5|few|NA|TRBV5-6
CASSLETGTQYF
TGTGCCAGCAGCTTGGAGACGGGGACCCAGTACTTC
>13|TRBJ1-5|NA|NA|TRBV21-1
CASSRTANQPQHF
TGTGCCAGCAGCAGGACAGCCAATCAGCCCCAGCATTTT
>11|TRBJ1-3|NA|TRBD1|TRBV6-5
CASRQGYTIYF
TGTGCCAGCAGACAGGGGTACACCATATATTTT
>14|TRBJ2-7|NA|TRBD2|TRBV11-1
CASSAQRGTGEQYF
TGTGCCAGCAGCGCTCAGCGGGGTACGGGAGAGCAGTACTTC
>15|TRBJ2-7|NA|NA|TRBV21-1
CASSPLTGQGYEQYF
TGTGCCAGCAGTCCCCTGACGGGACAGGGGTACGAGCAGTACTTC
>17|TRBJ2-1|NA|NA|TRBV4-1
CASSQHKTLKTYNEQFF
TGCGCCAGCAGCCAACACAAAACATTAAAGACGTACAATGAGCAGTTCTTC
>11|TRBJ2-1|NA|TRBD1|TRBV28
CATHPGGPQFF
TGTGCCACTCACCCAGGGGGACCGCAGTTCTTC
>14|TRBJ2-3|NA|NA|TRBV7-8
CASRSGIFTDTQYF
TGTGCCAGCCGGTCCGGGATTTTCACAGATACGCAGTATTTT
>13|TRBJ1-3|NA|NA|TRBV10-3
CAISVDAGNTIYF
TGTGCCATCAGTGTGGATGCTGGAAACACCATATATTTT
>14|TRBJ1-1|NA|NA|TRBV10-2
CASSEVGVNTEAFF
TGCGCCAGCAGTGAGGTAGGGGTGAACACTGAAGCTTTCTTT
>18|TRBJ1-1|NA|TRBD1|TRBV5-3
CARSLAIKDGQGFTEAFF
TGTGCCAGAAGCTTGGCCATTAAAGACGGACAGGGATTCACTGAAGCTTTCTTT
>15|TRBJ1-2|NA|NA|TRBV5-4
CASSGGGETPYGYTF
TGTGCCAGCAGCGGAGGCGGAGAAACCCCCTATGGCTACACCTTC
>14|TRBJ2-3|NA|TRBD1|TRBV2
CASSGQGRTDTQYF
TGTGCCAGCAGTGGACAGGGTCGTACAGATACGCAGTATTTT
>12|TRBJ2-7|NA|NA|TRBV5-6
CASSYRGYEQYF
TGTGCCAGCAGCTATAGGGGTTACGAGCAGTACTTC
>16|TRBJ2-2|once|NA|TRBV5-1
CASSLVTGLGTGELFF
TGCGCCAGCAGCTTGGTGACAGGCTTAGGCACCGGGGAGCTGTTTTTT
>14|TRBJ1-1|NA|NA|TRBV11-1
CASSFDSLNTEAFF
TGTGCCAGCAGCTTCGACAGCCTGAACACTGAAGCTTTCTTT
>15|TRBJ1-5|few|NA|TRBV19
CASSMIARIGQPQHF
TGTGCCAGTAGTATGATTGCTAGAATCGGTCAGCCCCAGCATTTT
>17|TRBJ2-1|NA|TRBD2|TRBV4-1
CASSQDFPAGGDNEQFF
TGCGCCAGCAGCCAAGATTTTCCAGCGGGAGGGGACAATGAGCAGTTCTTC
>15|TRBJ2-5|NA|NA|TRBV15
CATSRVGAGGETQYF
TGTGCCACCAGCAGAGTAGGGGCAGGGGGGGAGACCCAGTACTTC
>15|TRBJ1-5|NA|TRBD1|TRBV7-2
CASSHDRGLGQPQHF
TGTGCCAGCAGCCACGACAGGGGGCTCGGACAGCCCCAGCATTTT
>13|TRBJ1-2|NA|NA|TRBV5-1
CASSLVGGNGYTF
TGCGCCAGCAGCTTGGTGGGGGGCAATGGCTACACCTTC
>17|TRBJ2-3|NA|TRBD2|TRBV7-8
CASSTPSSGRVGDTQYF
TGTGCCAGCAGCACCCCCAGTAGCGGGAGGGTGGGAGATACGCAGTATTTT
>15|TRBJ1-4|NA|NA|TRBV7-2
CASSLTPNLNEKLFF
TGTGCCAGCAGCTTAACACCTAACCTCAATGAAAAACTGTTTTTT
>15|TRBJ2-7|NA|NA|TRBV5-6
CASSFLAGSRFEQYF
TGTGCCAGCAGCTTTTTGGCGGGAAGTCGGTTCGAGCAGTACTTC
>13|TRBJ2-7|NA|NA|TRBV11-1
CASSPTDSYEQYF
TGTGCCAGCAGCCCCACAGATTCCTACGAGCAGTACTTC
>14|TRBJ1-4|NA|NA|TRBV5-1
CASSLVDTNEKLFF
TGCGCCAGCAGCTTGGTAGATACTAATGAAAAACTGTTTTTT
>11|TRBJ2-5|NA|NA|TRBV5-6
CASSLERVQYF
TGTGCCAGCAGCTTGGAGAGGGTCCAGTACTTC
>11|TRBJ2-7|few|NA|TRBV28
CASSLRDEQYF
TGTGCCAGCAGTTTAAGAGACGAGCAGTACTTC
>16|TRBJ1-2|NA|NA|TRBV28
CASSKGREYLAYGYTF
TGTGCCAGCAGTAAGGGTCGGGAGTATCTCGCCTATGGCTACACCTTC
>16|TRBJ2-7|NA|TRBD2|TRBV6-5
CASSYSASGGAYEQYF
TGTGCCAGCAGTTACTCGGCTAGCGGGGGGGCCTACGAGCAGTACTTC
>15|TRBJ2-1|NA|NA|TRBV28
CASRMGRNFDNEQFF
TGTGCCAGCAGGATGGGACGGAACTTTGACAATGAGCAGTTCTTC
>14|TRBJ1-1|NA|NA|TRBV15
CATSPSMQGTEAFF
TGTGCCACCAGCCCGTCTATGCAGGGCACTGAAGCTTTCTTT
>12|TRBJ2-4|NA|TRBD1|TRBV19
CASSDQGDIQYF
TGTGCCAGTAGTGATCAGGGGGACATTCAGTACTTC
>14|TRBJ1-6|NA|NA|TRBV30
CAWSTTGKGSPLHF
TGTGCCTGGAGTACCACAGGGAAGGGCTCACCCCTCCACTTT
>19|TRBJ1-3|few|TRBD1|TRBV28
CASSPAPGQGGRSGNTIYF
TGTGCCAGCAGTCCCGCACCGGGACAGGGGGGTCGCTCTGGAAACACCATATATTTT
>15|TRBJ2-1|NA|NA|TRBV5-1
CASSRGLSSYNEQFF
TGCGCCAGCAGCCGGGGACTGAGCTCCTACAATGAGCAGTTCTTC
>12|TRBJ2-3|NA|NA|TRBV2
CASSYSTDTQYF
TGTGCCAGCAGTTACAGCACAGATACGCAGTATTTT
>15|TRBJ1-2|NA|TRBD1|TRBV19
CASTYGTGGNYGYTF
TGTGCCAGTACCTACGGGACAGGAGGAAACTATGGCTACACCTTC
>13|TRBJ2-3|NA|NA|TRBV5-4
CASSPTRADTQYF
TGTGCCAGCAGCCCGACTAGGGCAGATACGCAGTATTTT